The 20 T cell receptor beta chains below were found in one sample sequenced in a study of T cell responses to AZD1222 COVID-19 vaccine. Data came from immunoSEQ multiplex PCR; TCRdb stores just in-frame clones and leaves some out. This table has approximately 110,000 clones, about 80% appearing once. Sequenced here: peripheral blood, sampled on day 0 of AZD1222 vaccination. These receptors were taken from an adult in good health.

This rearrangement joins TRBV9 to TRBJ2-5, with TRBD2 matching 11 bases. The V gene end was trimmed by 3 bases and the J gene end by 4 bases; junction bases not matched to a gene: 5. The CDR3 contains 15 residues. Per the germline V gene, CDR1 is SGDLS and CDR2 is YYNGEE. The CDR3 nucleotides read TGTGCCAGCAGCGCCACCGGACTAGCGGGAGAGACCCAGTACTTC. This sequence encodes CASSATGLAGETQYF.

This clone was seen more than once but under ten times. The chain combines TRBV10-1 with TRBJ2-7; 9 nucleotides match TRBD2. The CDR3 has 13 amino acids. CDR1 and CDR2 from the germline V gene are WNHNN and SYGVQD (reference sequence). Trimming removed 10 bases from V and 2 bases from J; junction bases left unmatched: 6. CDR3 in amino acids: CANPSGDPYEQYF. The DNA for the CDR3 is TGCGCCAACCCTAGCGGGGACCCCTACGAGCAGTACTTC.

CDR3 nucleotide sequence: TGTGCCCATGCGTTGGTGGACGCAAACAATGAGCAGTTCTTC. Translated: CAHALVDANNEQFF. This chain links TRBV6-5 with TRBJ2-1; no clear D gene. Germline V lookup: CDR1 MNHEY, CDR2 SVGAGI. The CDR3 has 14 amino acids. The V end lost 11 bases, the J end lost 5 bases, and 19 bases lay between the germline ends.

The chain has TRBV20-1 and TRBJ2-7; D not resolved. Germline CDR1 and CDR2: DFQATT and SNEGSKA (reference sequence). CDR3 length: 9 residues. Trimming shortened V by 6 bases and J by 4 bases, and 4 bases separated the two germline ends. Written as DNA, the CDR3 is TGCAGTGCGTCGTACGAGCAGTACTTC. It codes for CSASYEQYF.

The count of this clone is one. This chain connects TRBV6-6 to TRBJ2-7; 8 nucleotides align to TRBD2. The V and J ends lost 5 bases and 5 bases, in that order; junction bases with no gene match: 17. Germline V gives CDR1 MNHNY, CDR2 SVGAGI (reference sequence). CDR3 size: 17 residues. The CDR3 DNA sequence: TGTGCCAGCAGTCCGCCCCCCCATAGCGGGGTAAAGCACGAGCAGTACTTC. Protein sequence: CASSPPPHSGVKHEQYF.

In the case of this clone: Within the sample, other DNA sequences also encode this same CDR3. V and J are TRBV5-6 and TRBJ1-5; TRBD1 matches at 10 bases. The CDR3 consists of 14 residues. The V gene end was trimmed by 1 base and the J gene end by 8 bases; junction bases not matched to a gene: 3. Germline V gene sequence: CDR1 SGHDT, CDR2 YYEEEE. The CDR3 loop reads CASSLRQGAEPQHF. The CDR3 DNA is TGTGCCAGCAGCTTGCGACAGGGGGCAGAGCCCCAGCATTTT.

The rearrangement uses TRBV23-1 and TRBJ2-6; no firm D call. TRBV23-1 qualifies as an ORF whose function is uncertain. Deletions cut 8 bases from V and 3 bases from J, with 17 bases between. The length of the CDR3 is 16 residues. The CDR3 spells CASVSKGWFGANVLTF. In DNA, the CDR3 is TGCGCCAGCGTGTCGAAGGGTTGGTTTGGGGCCAACGTCCTGACTTTC.

The V call is TRBV5-6, the J call TRBJ2-5; D is unresolved. Looked up from germline, CDR1 is SGHDT and CDR2 is YYEEEE. The CDR3 sequence is 11 residues long. Trimming stripped 2 bases from V and 2 bases from J, with 1 base between. CDR3 coding DNA: TGTGCCAGCAGCTTACAAGAGACCCAGTACTTC. It encodes CASSLQETQYF.

The chain links TRBV19 to TRBJ1-5, with 7 bases lining up with TRBD1. CDR1 is LNHDA, CDR2 SQIVND, per germline (reference sequence). CDR3 length: 15 amino acids. Trimming at V came to 5 bases and at J to 7 bases, leaving 11 bases not matched to a gene. This CDR3 reads CASSLRQGFGQPQHF. The DNA of the CDR3 is TGTGCCAGTAGTCTAAGACAGGGTTTTGGACAGCCCCAGCATTTT.

The chain combines TRBV7-3 with TRBJ2-1; D is ambiguous. Trimming took 8 bases from V and 0 from J, leaving 14 bases between them. The CDR3 consists of 15 residues. CDR1 is SGHTA, CDR2 FQGTGA, per germline. DNA of the CDR3: TGTGCCAGCCAGGCCTGGCCTGGCTCCTACAATGAGCAGTTCTTC. It is translated as CASQAWPGSYNEQFF.

The chain has TRBV6-2 or TRBV6-3 and TRBJ1-5; the match to TRBD1 covers 11 bases. J was trimmed by 6 bases and V by 4 bases; bases with no gene match: 14. Germline values: CDR1 MNHEY, CDR2 SVGEGT. This CDR3 spans 18 amino acids. This CDR3 reads CASSSRTGGEFRGQPQHF. The CDR3 region has the DNA TGTGCCAGCAGTTCCCGGACAGGGGGCGAATTTAGAGGTCAGCCCCAGCATTTT.

The chain employs TRBV28 and TRBJ2-1, with a weak D call TRBD1 (6 bases). CDR3 length: 16 amino acids. Germline V CDR1 and CDR2: MDHEN, SYDVKM. Trimming took off 7 bases at V and 1 base at J, with 17 bases between the two ends. The CDR3 sequence is CASMGQSRGSYNEQFF. The CDR3 DNA is TGTGCCAGCATGGGCCAAAGCAGGGGTTCCTACAATGAGCAGTTCTTC.

The CDR3 region is CASSKSGGGSEQYF. In DNA, the CDR3 is TGTGCCAGCAGCAAGAGCGGGGGGGGCTCCGAGCAGTACTTC. The chain has TRBV11-1 and TRBJ2-7; 10 bases fit TRBD2. J lost 6 bases, V lost 5 bases, and 7 bases had no gene match. CDR1 SGHAT and CDR2 FQDESV come from the germline V gene (reference sequence). This CDR3 comprises 14 residues.

The chain combines TRBV5-1 with TRBJ2-2, with D possibly TRBD2 on 6 matching bases. V lost 6 bases and J 2 bases, leaving 14 bases between the germline ends. The CDR3 extends over 15 amino acids. In germline, CDR1 is SGHRS, CDR2 YFSETQ. The CDR3 loop is CASTLEGSNTGELFF. The CDR3 DNA sequence: TGCGCCAGCACCCTGGAGGGATCAAACACCGGGGAGCTGTTTTTT.

This clone was seen only once. The rearrangement uses TRBV6-5 and TRBJ2-7, with TRBD1 as a possible D gene (6 bases). CDR1 is MNHEY, CDR2 SVGAGI, per germline. V lost 2 bases and J 2 bases, leaving 10 bases between the germline ends. CDR3 length: 14 residues. CDR3 coding DNA: TGTGCCAGCAGTTACGACAGGTTAACCTACGAGCAGTACTTC. The encoded protein is CASSYDRLTYEQYF.

The J gene is TRBJ1-1, the V gene TRBV6-2 or TRBV6-3; no clear D gene. CDR3 length equals 15 residues. Germline assignment: CDR1 MNHEY and CDR2 SVGEGT. Trimming removed 7 bases at V and 1 base at J, with 16 bases between. The CDR3 nucleotides read TGTGCCAGCAACCCCTGGCCCTCGGAGAACACTGAAGCTTTCTTT. Translating gives CASNPWPSENTEAFF.

V usage is TRBV6-2 or TRBV6-3 and J usage is TRBJ2-7; 11 bases fit TRBD1. Per the germline V gene, CDR1 is MNHEY and CDR2 is SVGEGT. The V segment lost 6 bases and the J segment 2 bases; nucleotides outside the gene matches: 6. The CDR3 consists of 15 residues. Here the CDR3 reads CASSHGQGATYEQYF. In DNA, the CDR3 is TGTGCCAGCAGCCACGGACAGGGGGCTACCTACGAGCAGTACTTC.

This chain connects TRBV5-4 to TRBJ2-2; no definite D call. This CDR3 region has 14 residues. Deletions cut 0 bases from V and 4 bases from J, with 7 bases between. Germline V gene sequence: CDR1 SGHNT, CDR2 YYREEE (reference sequence). In DNA, the CDR3 is TGTGCCAGCAGCTTGGCGCGGACCACCGGGGAGCTGTTTTTT. This translates into CASSLARTTGELFF.

The genes are TRBV28 and TRBJ1-2, with unresolved D. Germline CDR1 and CDR2: MDHEN and SYDVKM. This CDR3 region has 12 residues. Trimming removed 8 bases from V and 4 bases from J, with 11 bases in between. The CDR3 spells CASQVRSYGYTF. In DNA, the CDR3 is TGTGCCAGCCAAGTCAGGAGCTATGGCTACACCTTC.

CDR3: CASVREETQYF. In nucleotides, the CDR3 is TGTGCCAGCGTTCGGGAAGAGACCCAGTACTTC. This rearrangement joins TRBV7-9 to TRBJ2-5; the D is unclear. V was cut by 8 bases and J by 3 bases, with 7 bases left in between. This CDR3 contains 11 residues. Germline CDR1 SEHNR, CDR2 FQNEAQ (reference sequence). The entire variable domain, with the rest obtained from reference TRBV7-9 and TRBJ2-5, is as follows: DTGVSQNPRHKITKRGQNVTFRCDPISEHNRLYWYRQTLGQGPEFLTYFQNEAQLEKSRLLSDRFSAERPKGSFSTLEIQRTEQGDSAMYLCASVREETQYFGPGTRLLVL.